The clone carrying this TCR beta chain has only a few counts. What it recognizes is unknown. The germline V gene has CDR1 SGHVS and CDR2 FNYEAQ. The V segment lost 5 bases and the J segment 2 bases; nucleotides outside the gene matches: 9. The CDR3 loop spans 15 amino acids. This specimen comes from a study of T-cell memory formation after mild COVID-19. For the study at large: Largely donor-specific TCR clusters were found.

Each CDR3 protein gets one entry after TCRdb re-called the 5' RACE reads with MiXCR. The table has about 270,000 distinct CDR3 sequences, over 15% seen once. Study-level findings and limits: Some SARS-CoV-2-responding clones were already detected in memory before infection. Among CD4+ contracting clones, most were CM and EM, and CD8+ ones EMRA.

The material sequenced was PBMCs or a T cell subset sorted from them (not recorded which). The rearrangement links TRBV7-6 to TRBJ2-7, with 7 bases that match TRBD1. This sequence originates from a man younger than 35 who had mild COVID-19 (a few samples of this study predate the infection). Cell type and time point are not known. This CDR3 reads CASSISPGQTYEQYF. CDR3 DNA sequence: TGTGCCAGCAGCATTTCCCCGGGACAGACCTACGAGCAGTACTTC.